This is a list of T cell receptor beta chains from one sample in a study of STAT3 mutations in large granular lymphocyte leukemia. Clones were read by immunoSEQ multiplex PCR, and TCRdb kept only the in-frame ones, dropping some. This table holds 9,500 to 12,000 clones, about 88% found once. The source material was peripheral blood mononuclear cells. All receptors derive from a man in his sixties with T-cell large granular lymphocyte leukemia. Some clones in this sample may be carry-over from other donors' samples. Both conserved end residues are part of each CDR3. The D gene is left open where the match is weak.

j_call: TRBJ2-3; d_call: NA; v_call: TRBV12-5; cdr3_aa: CASGFPGTRTDTQYF
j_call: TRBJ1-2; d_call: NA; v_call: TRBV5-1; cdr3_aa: CASSLARTKSGYTF
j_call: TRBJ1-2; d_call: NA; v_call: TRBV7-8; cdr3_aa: CASSLAGALGGYTF
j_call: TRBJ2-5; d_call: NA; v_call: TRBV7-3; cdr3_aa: CASSPQVQKTQYF
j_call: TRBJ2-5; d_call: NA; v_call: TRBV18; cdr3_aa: CASSPGRQETQYF
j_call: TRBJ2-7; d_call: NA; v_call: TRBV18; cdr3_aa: CASSPPSLAYEQYF
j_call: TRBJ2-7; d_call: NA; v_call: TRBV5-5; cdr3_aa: CASSSGTLGQNEQYF
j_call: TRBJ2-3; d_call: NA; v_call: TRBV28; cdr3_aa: CASSPPGVTDTQYF
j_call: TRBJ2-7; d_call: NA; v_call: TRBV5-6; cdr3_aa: CASSHRAGALYEQYF
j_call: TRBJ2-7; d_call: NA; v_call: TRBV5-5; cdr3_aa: CASSSDGSSYEQYF
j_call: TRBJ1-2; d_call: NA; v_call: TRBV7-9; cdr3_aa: CASSLAGPNYGYTF
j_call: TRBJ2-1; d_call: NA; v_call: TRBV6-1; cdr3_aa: CASRMRGSRNEQFF
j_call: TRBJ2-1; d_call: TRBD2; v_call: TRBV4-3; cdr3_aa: CASSQEGLAAGNEQFF
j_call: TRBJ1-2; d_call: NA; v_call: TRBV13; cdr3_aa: CASSLQTDRYGYTF
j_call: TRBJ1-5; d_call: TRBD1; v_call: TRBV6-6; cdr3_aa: CASSYSQTGNNQPQHF
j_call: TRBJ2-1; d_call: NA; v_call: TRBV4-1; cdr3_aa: CASSLGLPYNEQFF
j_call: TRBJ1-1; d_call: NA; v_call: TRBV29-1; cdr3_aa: CSVEPRGDPAEAFF
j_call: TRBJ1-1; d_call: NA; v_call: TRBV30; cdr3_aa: CASVMNTEAFF
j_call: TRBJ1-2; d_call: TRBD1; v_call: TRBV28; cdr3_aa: CASSLWGQALNYGYTF
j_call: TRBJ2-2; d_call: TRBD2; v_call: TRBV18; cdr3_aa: CASSTRLAGVAGELFF
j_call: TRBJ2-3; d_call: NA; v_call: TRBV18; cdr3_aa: CASSPPSTDTQYF
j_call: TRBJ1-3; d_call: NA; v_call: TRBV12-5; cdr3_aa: CASTGSGNTIYF
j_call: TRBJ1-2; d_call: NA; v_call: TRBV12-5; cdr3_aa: CASAEGRSYGYTF
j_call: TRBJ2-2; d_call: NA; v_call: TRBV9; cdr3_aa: CASSVEWRYTGELFF
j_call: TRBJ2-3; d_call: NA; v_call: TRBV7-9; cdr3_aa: CASSLVGDTQYF
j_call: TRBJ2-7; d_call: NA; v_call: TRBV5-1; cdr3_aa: CASSLALGNEQYF
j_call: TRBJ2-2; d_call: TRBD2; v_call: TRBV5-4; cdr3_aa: CASSLANAGGLSGELFF
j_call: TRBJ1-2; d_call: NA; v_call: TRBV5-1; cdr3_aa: CASSPARANYGYTF
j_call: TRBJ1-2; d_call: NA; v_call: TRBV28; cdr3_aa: CASTLGSPLSYGYTF
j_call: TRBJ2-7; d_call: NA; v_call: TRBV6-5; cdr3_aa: CASSYQRSPAYEQYF
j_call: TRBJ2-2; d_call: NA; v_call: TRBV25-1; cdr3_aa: CASSERTGELFF
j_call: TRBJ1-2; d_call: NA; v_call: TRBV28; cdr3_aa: CASTPSGVVYGYTF
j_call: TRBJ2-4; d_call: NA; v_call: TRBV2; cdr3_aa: CASSEFRGNNIQYF
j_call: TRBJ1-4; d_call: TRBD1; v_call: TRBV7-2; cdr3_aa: CASSSRQGANGKLFF
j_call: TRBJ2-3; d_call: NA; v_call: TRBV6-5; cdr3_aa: CASTSAGRTDTQYF
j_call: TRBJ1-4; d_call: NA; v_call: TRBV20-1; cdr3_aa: CSARRGQKLFF
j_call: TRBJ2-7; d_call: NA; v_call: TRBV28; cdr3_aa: CASLERADYEQYF
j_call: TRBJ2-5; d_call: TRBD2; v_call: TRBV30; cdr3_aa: CAWSGKEAGGETQYF
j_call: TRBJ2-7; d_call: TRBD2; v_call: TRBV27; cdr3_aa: CASSLGSQAGGGEQYF
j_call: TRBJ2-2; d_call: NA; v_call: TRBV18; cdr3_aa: CASSLVGSGPNTGELFF
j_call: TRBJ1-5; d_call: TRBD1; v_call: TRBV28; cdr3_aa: CASSLRGGGQPQHF
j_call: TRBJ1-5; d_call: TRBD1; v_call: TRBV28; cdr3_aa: CASRTGGVSNQPQHF
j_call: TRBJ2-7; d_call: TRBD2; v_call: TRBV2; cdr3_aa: CASSDQSGGGYEQYF
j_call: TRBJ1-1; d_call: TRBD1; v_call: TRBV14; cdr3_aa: CASSHRGLGTEAFF
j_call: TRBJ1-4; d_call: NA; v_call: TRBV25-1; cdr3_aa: CASSGHRVTNEKLFF
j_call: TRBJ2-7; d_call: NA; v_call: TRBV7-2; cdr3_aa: CASSPDTTYEQYF
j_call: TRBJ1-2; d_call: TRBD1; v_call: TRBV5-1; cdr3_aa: CASSDRTGAVDGYTF
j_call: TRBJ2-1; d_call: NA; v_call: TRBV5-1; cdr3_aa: CASSLGDQRGEQFF
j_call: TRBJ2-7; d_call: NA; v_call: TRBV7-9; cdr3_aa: CASSLGVSSYEQYF
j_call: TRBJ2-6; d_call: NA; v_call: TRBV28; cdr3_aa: CASRDSGTAGANVLTF
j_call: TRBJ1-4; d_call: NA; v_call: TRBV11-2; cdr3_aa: CASSLFLTNEKLFF
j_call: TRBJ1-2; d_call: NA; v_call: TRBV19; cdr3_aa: CASKRQEDGYTF
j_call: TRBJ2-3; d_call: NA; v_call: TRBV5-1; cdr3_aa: CASSLAGASGADTQYF
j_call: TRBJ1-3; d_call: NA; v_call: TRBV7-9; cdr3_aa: CASTSMFLRVSGNTIYF
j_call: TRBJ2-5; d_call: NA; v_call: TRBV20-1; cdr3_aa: CSAREIETQYF
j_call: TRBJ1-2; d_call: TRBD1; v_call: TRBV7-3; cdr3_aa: CASSLMGGTGHSYGYTF
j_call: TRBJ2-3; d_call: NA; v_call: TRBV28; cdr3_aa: CASNNLGTTDTQYF
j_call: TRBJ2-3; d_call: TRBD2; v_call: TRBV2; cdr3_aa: CASSGASGDTQYF
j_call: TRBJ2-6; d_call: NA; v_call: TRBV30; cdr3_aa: CAWTTGTAGANVLTF